This T cell receptor (beta chain) was captured by sequencing in a study of blood T cell repertoires in COVID-19. Germline CDR1 and CDR2: MNHEY and SVGAGI. The CDR3 has 11 residues. Trimming shortened V by 10 bases and J by 1 base, and 8 bases separated the two germline ends. TCRdb's copy holds only in-frame clones and misses some; the assay was immunoSEQ multiplex PCR. The table lists about 220,000 clones, roughly 80% of them singletons. This receptor was identified in a human donor in a cohort sampled during active COVID-19. Sequencing input: peripheral blood. This chain links TRBV6-5 with TRBJ2-7; D might be TRBD2 (6 bases). The DNA of the CDR3 is TGTGCCACGGACTATTCCTACGAGCAGTACTTC. Translating gives CATDYSYEQYF.